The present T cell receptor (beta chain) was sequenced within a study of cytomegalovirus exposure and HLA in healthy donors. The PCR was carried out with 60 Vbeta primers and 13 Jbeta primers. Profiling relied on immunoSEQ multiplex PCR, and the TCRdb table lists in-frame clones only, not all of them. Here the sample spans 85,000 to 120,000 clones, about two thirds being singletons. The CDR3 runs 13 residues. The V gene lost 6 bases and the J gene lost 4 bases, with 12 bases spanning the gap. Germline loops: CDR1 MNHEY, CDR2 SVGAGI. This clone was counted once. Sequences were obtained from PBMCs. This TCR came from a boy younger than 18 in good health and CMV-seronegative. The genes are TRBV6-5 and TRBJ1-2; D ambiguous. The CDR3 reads CASRKQLLYGYTF. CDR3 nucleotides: TGTGCCAGCAGAAAACAGCTCCTCTATGGCTACACCTTC.